The rows below give T cell receptor beta chains drawn from one sample of a study of lung T cells in sarcoidosis with Löfgren's syndrome. TCRdb ran MiXCR on the reads and lists one entry per CDR3 protein. The data show roughly 63,000 distinct CDR3 sequences, 20% to 25% seen once. The sample was CD4+ T cells from PBMCs. These receptors all come from a human donor with sarcoidosis (Löfgren's syndrome or another form), or a control subject (not recorded which). Both conserved end residues are part of each CDR3. Each record gives: clone size, J gene, V gene, D gene, CDR3 DNA, CDR3 protein. A D gene is named only where the DNA matches it firmly. A row's size may be missing; if present it is once, few, many or a size class.

clone size: few; J gene: TRBJ1-1; V gene: TRBV7-3; D gene: .; CDR3 DNA: TGTGCCAGCAGCTCATATAAACCAGAGAACACTGAAGCTTTCTTT; CDR3 protein: CASSSYKPENTEAFF
clone size: many; J gene: TRBJ2-5; V gene: TRBV7-2; D gene: .; CDR3 DNA: TGTGCCAGCAGCTTTGGGTTAGCGGCCTCCCAAGAGACCCAGTACTTC; CDR3 protein: CASSFGLAASQETQYF
clone size: few; J gene: TRBJ1-4; V gene: TRBV10-3; D gene: .; CDR3 DNA: TGTGCCATCAGGATCTCGGACAGCCATGAAAAACTGTTTTTT; CDR3 protein: CAIRISDSHEKLFF
clone size: .; J gene: TRBJ2-1; V gene: TRBV11-2; D gene: .; CDR3 DNA: TGTGCCAGCAGCTCCGGACAGAACCACAATGAGCAGTTCTTC; CDR3 protein: CASSSGQNHNEQFF
clone size: .; J gene: TRBJ2-2; V gene: TRBV18; D gene: TRBD1; CDR3 DNA: TGTGCCAGCTCTCATACTGGGACAGCGAACACCGGGGAGCTGTTTTTT; CDR3 protein: CASSHTGTANTGELFF
clone size: .; J gene: TRBJ2-2; V gene: TRBV28; D gene: .; CDR3 DNA: TGTGCCAGCAGTTCACCGCGACAGTTCTTCACCGGGGAGCCGTTTTTT; CDR3 protein: CASSSPRQFFTGEPFF
clone size: .; J gene: TRBJ2-7; V gene: TRBV12-3/TRBV12-4; D gene: .; CDR3 DNA: TGTGCCAGCAGTTTTTCAGGGGACCCTCGCCACGAGCAGTACTTC; CDR3 protein: CASSFSGDPRHEQYF
clone size: few; J gene: TRBJ1-1; V gene: TRBV7-9; D gene: .; CDR3 DNA: TGTGCCAGCACCTCGATAAACTGGGGCACTGAAGCTTTCTTT; CDR3 protein: CASTSINWGTEAFF
clone size: .; J gene: TRBJ1-1; V gene: TRBV11-2; D gene: .; CDR3 DNA: TGTGCCAGCAGCTTGGACACCGGACTTGAAGCTTTCTTT; CDR3 protein: CASSLDTGLEAFF
clone size: many; J gene: TRBJ2-1; V gene: TRBV28; D gene: .; CDR3 DNA: TGTGCCAGCAGTGCCTCCCGGAGCTCCTACAATGAGCAGTTCTTC; CDR3 protein: CASSASRSSYNEQFF
clone size: few; J gene: TRBJ1-4; V gene: TRBV11-1; D gene: TRBD1; CDR3 DNA: TGTGCCAGCAGCTCGCATAAGAAGACCTTCGGACAGGAAGGGGAGGAAAAACTGTTTTTT; CDR3 protein: CASSSHKKTFGQEGEEKLFF
clone size: .; J gene: TRBJ2-6; V gene: TRBV29-1; D gene: .; CDR3 DNA: TGCAGCGTTGAAAAGCCCGGGGCCAACGTCCTGACTTTC; CDR3 protein: CSVEKPGANVLTF
clone size: many; J gene: TRBJ2-7; V gene: TRBV6-1; D gene: TRBD2; CDR3 DNA: TGTGCCAGCACGAGGACGGCTAGCGGGCAGAGCTCCTACGAGCAGTACTTC; CDR3 protein: CASTRTASGQSSYEQYF
clone size: many; J gene: TRBJ2-5; V gene: TRBV20-1; D gene: .; CDR3 DNA: TGCAGTGCCGGGGCCCGGGAGACCCAGTACTTC; CDR3 protein: CSAGARETQYF
clone size: many; J gene: TRBJ2-5; V gene: TRBV28; D gene: .; CDR3 DNA: TGTGCCAGCAGTTTACGGGACACCCAAGAGACCCAGTACTTC; CDR3 protein: CASSLRDTQETQYF
clone size: .; J gene: TRBJ1-6; V gene: TRBV2; D gene: .; CDR3 DNA: TGTGCCAGCAGTGTATCTTGGGATTCACCCCTCCACTTT; CDR3 protein: CASSVSWDSPLHF
clone size: .; J gene: TRBJ2-1; V gene: TRBV29-1; D gene: .; CDR3 DNA: TGCAGCGCCTCAGTATCAGGGGCTTCCTACAATGAGCAGTTCTTC; CDR3 protein: CSASVSGASYNEQFF
clone size: .; J gene: TRBJ2-3; V gene: TRBV5-1; D gene: .; CDR3 DNA: TGCGCCAGCAGCTTGAGCACCCCTAAGACAGATACGCAGTATTTT; CDR3 protein: CASSLSTPKTDTQYF
clone size: few; J gene: TRBJ2-5; V gene: TRBV7-6; D gene: TRBD1; CDR3 DNA: TGTGCCAGCAGCTTAGTAGTTGGGGGACAGGAAGAGACCCAGTACTTC; CDR3 protein: CASSLVVGGQEETQYF
clone size: few; J gene: TRBJ2-1; V gene: TRBV3-1; D gene: .; CDR3 DNA: TGTGCCAGCAGCACACTAGGCAATGAGCAGTTCTTC; CDR3 protein: CASSTLGNEQFF
clone size: many; J gene: TRBJ2-5; V gene: TRBV20-1; D gene: TRBD2; CDR3 DNA: TGCAGTGCTAAAGAGAATAGCGGGAGGGCCTCCGAGACCCAGTACTTC; CDR3 protein: CSAKENSGRASETQYF
clone size: many; J gene: TRBJ2-7; V gene: TRBV7-2; D gene: .; CDR3 DNA: TGTGCCAGCAGCTTAGAAGCAGGAGCCTACGAGCAGTACTTC; CDR3 protein: CASSLEAGAYEQYF
clone size: few; J gene: TRBJ1-2; V gene: TRBV7-9; D gene: .; CDR3 DNA: TGTGCCAGCAGCTTCCGGGGGGCCTATGGCTACACCTTC; CDR3 protein: CASSFRGAYGYTF
clone size: few; J gene: TRBJ1-1; V gene: TRBV5-1; D gene: TRBD1; CDR3 DNA: TGCGCCAGCAGCTTGGGGACAGGGACTGAAGCTTTCTTT; CDR3 protein: CASSLGTGTEAFF
clone size: .; J gene: TRBJ1-1; V gene: TRBV5-1; D gene: .; CDR3 DNA: TGCGCCAGCAGCTCAACGGACCTTCGCACTGAAGCTTTCTTT; CDR3 protein: CASSSTDLRTEAFF
clone size: .; J gene: TRBJ2-3; V gene: TRBV7-2; D gene: .; CDR3 DNA: TGTGCCGGCAGCTTAGTGTGGACGGAATTACGCACAGATACGCAGTATTTT; CDR3 protein: CAGSLVWTELRTDTQYF
clone size: many; J gene: TRBJ1-2; V gene: TRBV28; D gene: TRBD1; CDR3 DNA: TGTGCCAGCAGTTTAAACGGTTGGGGACAGGGCAGTGGCTACACCTTC; CDR3 protein: CASSLNGWGQGSGYTF
clone size: .; J gene: TRBJ1-1; V gene: TRBV29-1; D gene: TRBD1; CDR3 DNA: TGCAGCGTTGGGACAGGTGAGAACACTGAAGCTTTCTTT; CDR3 protein: CSVGTGENTEAFF
clone size: many; J gene: TRBJ2-7; V gene: TRBV20-1; D gene: .; CDR3 DNA: TGCAGTGCTAGAGATCTTCGTGGGGGACGCGAGCAGTACTTC; CDR3 protein: CSARDLRGGREQYF
clone size: .; J gene: TRBJ1-2; V gene: TRBV28; D gene: .; CDR3 DNA: TGTGCCAGCAGTTTTGAGTTCTTGGGGGTGGAAAGCTACACCTTC; CDR3 protein: CASSFEFLGVESYTF
clone size: many; J gene: TRBJ2-3; V gene: TRBV6-1; D gene: TRBD1; CDR3 DNA: TGTGCCAGCGTATGGGGACAGGGGACCGGTACGCAGTATTTT; CDR3 protein: CASVWGQGTGTQYF
clone size: once; J gene: TRBJ2-7; V gene: TRBV2; D gene: TRBD2; CDR3 DNA: TGTGCCAGCAATGGACTAGCGGGAGGTGGCTGCGAGCAGTACTTC; CDR3 protein: CASNGLAGGGCEQYF
clone size: .; J gene: TRBJ2-3; V gene: TRBV7-6; D gene: TRBD2; CDR3 DNA: TGTGCCAGCAGCAGGAATCTAGCGGGGGCAGATACGCAGTATTTT; CDR3 protein: CASSRNLAGADTQYF
clone size: many; J gene: TRBJ1-5; V gene: TRBV2; D gene: .; CDR3 DNA: TGTGCCAGCAGTGACCCCAATCAGCCCCAGCATTTT; CDR3 protein: CASSDPNQPQHF
clone size: many; J gene: TRBJ1-1; V gene: TRBV20-1; D gene: .; CDR3 DNA: TGCAGTGCTAGAGATTATGGACAGTCAAACACTGAAGCTTTCTTT; CDR3 protein: CSARDYGQSNTEAFF
clone size: many; J gene: TRBJ2-3; V gene: TRBV6-6; D gene: .; CDR3 DNA: TGTGCCAGCAGTTACCTTCCTACCAGTCCGACAGATACGCAGTATTTT; CDR3 protein: CASSYLPTSPTDTQYF
clone size: many; J gene: TRBJ1-1; V gene: TRBV15; D gene: .; CDR3 DNA: TGTGCCACCAGCCCCCAGTGGGGGATGAACACTGAAGCTTTCTTT; CDR3 protein: CATSPQWGMNTEAFF
clone size: .; J gene: TRBJ2-3; V gene: TRBV5-1; D gene: .; CDR3 DNA: TGCGCCAGCAGCTTGTCCGGGGCAGATACGCAGTATTTT; CDR3 protein: CASSLSGADTQYF
clone size: many; J gene: TRBJ2-7; V gene: TRBV20-1; D gene: .; CDR3 DNA: TGCAGTGCTAATCACTACGAGCAGTACTTC; CDR3 protein: CSANHYEQYF
clone size: few; J gene: TRBJ1-1; V gene: TRBV5-1; D gene: .; CDR3 DNA: TGCGCCAGCAGCTTGGATCTGAACACTGAAGCTTTCTTT; CDR3 protein: CASSLDLNTEAFF
clone size: many; J gene: TRBJ1-2; V gene: TRBV5-1; D gene: .; CDR3 DNA: TGCGCCAGCAGCTTGGAAACAGGGAACTATGGCTACACCTTC; CDR3 protein: CASSLETGNYGYTF
clone size: few; J gene: TRBJ2-1; V gene: TRBV12-3/TRBV12-4; D gene: .; CDR3 DNA: TGTGCCAGCAGTCCACCCTCCTCCTCCTACAATGAGCAGTTCTTC; CDR3 protein: CASSPPSSSYNEQFF
clone size: few; J gene: TRBJ1-6; V gene: TRBV3-1; D gene: TRBD1; CDR3 DNA: TGTGCCAGCAGCCACCGGGACAGAGATAATTCACCCCTCCACTTT; CDR3 protein: CASSHRDRDNSPLHF
clone size: once; J gene: TRBJ2-3; V gene: TRBV5-1; D gene: TRBD2; CDR3 DNA: TGCGCCAGCAGACCCGGGACGGGAGGGGATACGCAGTATTTT; CDR3 protein: CASRPGTGGDTQYF
clone size: many; J gene: TRBJ1-2; V gene: TRBV20-1; D gene: .; CDR3 DNA: TGCAGTGCTAGTCCGACAGGCTCTTACACCTTC; CDR3 protein: CSASPTGSYTF
clone size: many; J gene: TRBJ2-7; V gene: TRBV15; D gene: TRBD1; CDR3 DNA: TGTGCCACCAGCAGAACTACCGGGACAGGGGGCCTCCGGGCGAGTTACGAGCAGTACTTC; CDR3 protein: CATSRTTGTGGLRASYEQYF
clone size: many; J gene: TRBJ2-7; V gene: TRBV6-1; D gene: .; CDR3 DNA: TGTGCCAGCAGTGAAGTCAAGGGTTACGAGCAGTACTTC; CDR3 protein: CASSEVKGYEQYF
clone size: .; J gene: TRBJ2-3; V gene: TRBV19; D gene: TRBD2; CDR3 DNA: TGTGCCAGTAGTATCGGACTAGCGGGAGGACCAGATACGCAGTATTTT; CDR3 protein: CASSIGLAGGPDTQYF
clone size: .; J gene: TRBJ1-2; V gene: TRBV5-1; D gene: .; CDR3 DNA: TGCGCCAGCAGCATGGGGGACGGCGTGACGGATGGCTACACCTTC; CDR3 protein: CASSMGDGVTDGYTF
clone size: .; J gene: TRBJ2-1; V gene: TRBV7-2; D gene: .; CDR3 DNA: TGTGCCAGCAGCTTAGCCTACAATGAGCAGTTCTTC; CDR3 protein: CASSLAYNEQFF
clone size: many; J gene: TRBJ2-4; V gene: TRBV20-1; D gene: .; CDR3 DNA: TGCAGTGCTAGAGTCCGGGGGGCGAACATTCAGTACTTC; CDR3 protein: CSARVRGANIQYF
clone size: few; J gene: TRBJ1-5; V gene: TRBV20-1; D gene: .; CDR3 DNA: TGCAGTGCTAGAGATGGTAAGGGGAGGGATCAGCCCCAGCATTTT; CDR3 protein: CSARDGKGRDQPQHF
clone size: few; J gene: TRBJ2-1; V gene: TRBV19; D gene: .; CDR3 DNA: TGTGCCAGTAGTCTGGACTGGCGTCAGGAGCAGTTCTTC; CDR3 protein: CASSLDWRQEQFF
clone size: many; J gene: TRBJ2-1; V gene: TRBV7-9; D gene: TRBD1; CDR3 DNA: TGTGCCAGCAGCCAAGACAGGGAAACTGGGTTCTTC; CDR3 protein: CASSQDRETGFF
clone size: .; J gene: TRBJ2-7; V gene: TRBV18; D gene: .; CDR3 DNA: TGTGCCAGCTCACCACTGCAGGGGCAGGGCGAGCAGTACTTC; CDR3 protein: CASSPLQGQGEQYF